A single sample is the source of the 20 T cell receptor beta chains below, sequenced in a study of naive and memory T cell subsets. Their cognate antigens are unknown. Study results and limitations: Possibly reflecting memory cells re-expressing CD45RA, a few larger clonotypes occurred in naive repertoires, especially CD8.

Two oligonucleotides, mixed equimolar, formed the beta constant-region primer covering TRBC1 and TRBC2. The ligated cDNA underwent four PCR rounds using SP2 and nested alpha and beta constant-region primers. From the UMI-ligation and nested PCR reads, TCRdb called clonotypes with MiXCR, one entry per CDR3 protein. The table has around 160,000 distinct CDR3 sequences, over 20% seen once. Input material: naive CD4+ T cells from blood. The receptors derive from a human donor in good health.

This clonotype was observed many times. The chain is built from TRBV27 and TRBJ1-5; the match to TRBD1 covers 7 bases. CDR3 size: 15 residues. Germline trimming cut 6 bases from V and 7 bases from J; bases unmatched to any gene: 12. The germline gives CDR1 MNHEY, CDR2 SMNVEV (reference sequence). For the CDR3, the DNA is TGTGCCAGCAGAAAGGGACAGCTCGTCGGGCAGCCCCAGCATTTT. Translated, it gives CASRKGQLVGQPQHF.

A note on this clonotype: Relative to the germline gene, one junction end is altered; a read error may explain this. The gene calls are TRBV28 and TRBJ2-6; D gene unclear. The CDR3 has 15 amino acids. CDR1 is MDHEN, CDR2 SYDVKM, per germline. CDR3 bases: TGTGCCACCAGTTTCCCGGGCCCGGGGGCCAACGTCCTGACTTTC. Protein product: CATSFPGPGANVLTF.

On this clonotype itself: A junction boundary mismatches the germline segment, possibly from a read error. The chain is built from TRBV6-5 and TRBJ1-4; the D gene is possibly TRBD1 (5 bases). CDR1 is MNHEY, CDR2 SVGAGI, per germline. This CDR3 comprises 14 residues. CDR3 in amino acids: CANSYFGGNEKLFF. The CDR3 DNA is TGTGCCAACAGTTACTTCGGGGGAAATGAAAAACTGTTTTTT.

In this sample, this clonotype turned up a few times. V gene TRBV28 combines with J gene TRBJ2-1, with TRBD2 matching 13 bases. The V gene end was trimmed by 2 bases and the J gene end by 7 bases; junction bases not matched to a gene: 14. This CDR3 contains 19 residues. Per the germline V gene, CDR1 is MDHEN and CDR2 is SYDVKM. CDR3: CASSLTTKSGLAGLNEQFF. The CDR3 nucleotides are TGTGCCAGCAGTTTAACGACAAAATCGGGACTAGCGGGATTGAATGAGCAGTTCTTC.

This clonotype was recorded at least ten times. This chain uses TRBV29-1 with TRBJ2-7; D possibly corresponds to TRBD2 (5 bases). The length of the CDR3 is 14 residues. Per germline, CDR1 SQVTM and CDR2 ANQGSEA. V was shortened by 5 bases and J by 5 bases, with 19 bases between the two germline ends. The CDR3 loop is CSVKTTRNPNEQYF. The CDR3 DNA is TGCAGCGTTAAGACTACTCGGAACCCCAACGAGCAGTACTTC.

The gene calls are TRBV3-1 and TRBJ2-5, with D maybe TRBD2 (6 bases). V lost 7 bases and J lost 5, with 23 bases in between. CDR3 size: 16 residues. CDR1 LGHDT and CDR2 YNNKEL come from the germline V gene (reference sequence). CDR3 region: CASIGGTGGTSETQYF. The CDR3 nucleotides are TGTGCCAGCATAGGAGGGACTGGCGGGACTTCGGAGACCCAGTACTTC.

Regarding this clonotype: One end of the junction fails to match germline, which may point to a read error. The rearrangement joins TRBV20-1 to TRBJ1-5; D uncertain. Germline V gene data show CDR1 as DFQATT and CDR2 as SNEGSKA (reference sequence). The CDR3 has 13 residues. The CDR3 spells CSARDHRKQPQHF. The CDR3 DNA reads as TGCAGTGCTAGAGATCATCGCAAGCAGCCCCAGCATTTT.

The rearrangement links TRBV20-1 to TRBJ1-5; D might be TRBD1 (5 bases). V gave up 0 bases and J gave up 2 bases, with 20 bases separating them. This CDR3 has 18 amino acids. Germline CDR1 and CDR2: DFQATT and SNEGSKA (reference sequence). CDR3 sequence (DNA): TGCAGTGCTAGAGATTGGGGTAACGTTGGGGGAGGCAATCAGCCCCAGCATTTT. It encodes CSARDWGNVGGGNQPQHF.

The chain has TRBV20-1 and TRBJ2-7, with TRBD2 matching 7 bases. Germline lookup yields CDR1 DFQATT and CDR2 SNEGSKA (reference sequence). Trimming at V came to 5 bases and at J to 6 bases, leaving 13 bases not matched to a gene. CDR3 length equals 14 residues. The CDR3 DNA is TGCAGTGCTCTCCGAGGGAGGGCGTCTTCCGAGCAGTACTTC. Translating it yields CSALRGRASSEQYF.

The V call is TRBV6-5, the J call TRBJ2-1; D uncertain. V was trimmed by 4 bases and J by 4 bases, leaving 11 bases between them. This CDR3 contains 14 residues. Germline CDR1 is MNHEY and CDR2 is SVGAGI. DNA for the CDR3: TGTGCCAGCAGTTCCAACGATCCATACAATGAGCAGTTCTTC. Its translation is CASSSNDPYNEQFF.

This sequence joins TRBV2 and TRBJ2-3; D is perhaps TRBD2 (6 bases). Trimming took off 2 bases at V and 5 bases at J, with 11 bases between the two ends. The germline CDR1 and CDR2 sequences are SNHLY and FYNNEI. The CDR3 has 14 amino acids. In DNA form, the CDR3 reads TGTGCCAGCAGTGAATCGGGAGTTCAAGATACGCAGTATTTT. Residues: CASSESGVQDTQYF.

DNA of the CDR3: TGTGCCATCCCGGGACTAAGCTCCTACAATGAGCAGTTCTTC. This encodes CAIPGLSSYNEQFF. The genes are TRBV2 and TRBJ2-1; 7 nucleotides align to TRBD2. The germline V gene encodes CDR1 SNHLY and CDR2 FYNNEI. This CDR3 is built from 14 residues. J gave up 0 bases and V 10 bases, and 6 bases lay outside the gene matches.

V usage is TRBV6-5 and J usage is TRBJ2-3, with 11 nucleotides matching TRBD1. The germline CDR1 and CDR2 sequences are MNHEY and SVGAGI. The CDR3 spans 16 residues. V lost 1 base and J lost 11; bases outside the gene matches: 11. CDR3 bases: TGTGCCAGCAGTTACTGGGGACAGGGGGAGAGGACGTTGCAGTATTTT. It yields the protein CASSYWGQGERTLQYF.

V gene TRBV4-1 combines with J gene TRBJ2-3; 11 bases align to TRBD1. The CDR3 sequence is 16 residues long. Germline CDR1 MGHRA, CDR2 YSYEKL. V was clipped by 3 bases and J by 2 bases; unmatched bases: 4. CDR3 coding DNA: TGCGCCAGCAGCCAGGGACAGGGGGAGTACACAGATACGCAGTATTTT. Amino acids: CASSQGQGEYTDTQYF.

This clonotype was observed at least ten times. This CDR3 is CSVQGGSPYEQYF. Here the CDR3 DNA reads TGCAGCGTTCAGGGCGGGAGCCCCTACGAGCAGTACTTC. V usage is TRBV29-1 and J usage is TRBJ2-7; 7 positions match TRBD2. The V gene end was trimmed by 5 bases and the J gene end by 2 bases; junction bases not matched to a gene: 6. The CDR3 runs 13 residues. CDR1 is SQVTM, CDR2 ANQGSEA, per germline.

A few counts support this clonotype. The gene calls are TRBV27 and TRBJ2-3, with 8 bases lining up with TRBD2. The CDR3 is 15 amino acids. V gave up 2 bases and J gave up 6 bases; unmatched junction bases: 7. The germline CDR1 and CDR2 sequences are MNHEY and SMNVEV (reference sequence). The CDR3 bases are TGTGCCAGCAGTTTAGGGACTAGACCATTGGATACGCAGTATTTT. It codes for CASSLGTRPLDTQYF.

The V gene is TRBV14, the J gene TRBJ2-1; 15 bases are shared with TRBD2. Looked up from germline, CDR1 is SGHDN and CDR2 is FVKESK. The CDR3 runs 19 residues. Germline trimming cut 1 base from V and 2 bases from J; bases unmatched to any gene: 6. The CDR3 DNA reads TGTGCCAGCAGCCAAGTCCTAGGACTAGCGGGAGGGACCTACAATGAGCAGTTCTTC. Residues: CASSQVLGLAGGTYNEQFF. The full variable domain, in which reference TRBV14 and TRBJ2-1 provide the parts outside the CDR3, is EAGVTQFPSHSVIEKGQTVTLRCDPISGHDNLYWYRRVMGKEIKFLLHFVKESKQDESGMPNNRFLAERTGGTYSTLKVQPAELEDSGVYFCASSQVLGLAGGTYNEQFFGPGTRLTVL.

This clonotype was seen ten or more times. The CDR3 coding sequence is TGTGCCAGCAGTGAAGAATGGGGGGCTCAGCCCCAGCATTTT. Amino acid sequence: CASSEEWGAQPQHF. V usage is TRBV2 and J usage is TRBJ1-5; D might be TRBD1 (6 bases). Germline loops: CDR1 SNHLY, CDR2 FYNNEI. Trimming cost V 1 base and J 6 bases, with 10 bases left between them. The CDR3 sequence is 14 residues long.

This clonotype was observed many times. The chain links TRBV20-1 to TRBJ2-7; D is unclear. This CDR3 region has 14 residues. Germline CDR1 and CDR2: DFQATT and SNEGSKA (reference sequence). V shed 0 bases and J shed 5 bases, with 14 bases lying between them. Here the CDR3 DNA reads TGCAGTGCTAGAGATCTTCGAGGTTCGGACGAGCAGTACTTC. Translated, it gives CSARDLRGSDEQYF.

J is TRBJ1-4 and V is TRBV7-9, with D perhaps TRBD1 (5 bases). Looked up from germline, CDR1 is SEHNR and CDR2 is FQNEAQ (reference sequence). The CDR3 is 15 residues long. V lost 6 bases to trimming and J lost 7 bases, with 18 bases between them. The CDR3 DNA follows: TGTGCCAGCAGAAACTTAGAGGGGATACGTGAAAAACTGTTTTTT. Translating gives CASRNLEGIREKLFF.